This TCR beta chain was identified in a study of tissue T cells after allogeneic stem cell transplantation. Measured with immunoSEQ multiplex PCR; TCRdb has only the in-frame clones, and not every one. Among 42,000 or so clones listed, roughly 92% were seen once. Study-wide findings and caveats: Shared clones across patients were few; motif clustering revealed tissue-specific shared signatures.

With respect to this clone: Its specificity is not known.

The CDR3 has 15 residues. The V and J ends lost 7 bases and 5 bases respectively, with 15 bases between them. Germline CDR1 reads SNHLY; CDR2 reads FYNNEI. The starting material was blood, obtained before transplantation. V is TRBV2 and J is TRBJ1-6; no definite D call. The receptor was derived from a woman aged 35 to 69 who later had graft-versus-host disease after an allogeneic stem cell transplant. The CDR3 DNA reads TGTGCCAGCACTTCGGAGGGCAATAATAATTCACCCCTCCACTTT. It is translated as CASTSEGNNNSPLHF.